This T cell receptor beta chain stems from a study of blood T cell repertoires in COVID-19. Study information: Sites across the United States, Italy and Spain contributed samples from acute and convalescent COVID-19. T cells, B-cell-depleted T cells, or PBMCs provided the cDNA or gDNA that served as material.

In the authors' methods: Nucleated cell number was recorded as an estimate derived from reference gene primer amplification. TCRdb's copy holds only in-frame clones and misses some; the assay was immunoSEQ multiplex PCR. Clone size and the V and J calls come from that table; the DNA yielded D and trimming. The sample yields approximately 120,000 clones, approximately 82% seen once. Germline CDR1 reads MNHEY; CDR2 reads SVGAGI. V was clipped by 2 bases and J by 0 bases; unmatched bases: 5. The CDR3 runs 16 residues. Sequencing was performed on peripheral blood. This TCR derives from a woman aged 60-75 years with acute or convalescent COVID-19. The chain couples TRBV6-5 to TRBJ1-2; 8 positions agree with TRBD1. The CDR3 DNA is TGTGCCAGCAGTTACGGACAGGGACCCGCTAACTATGGCTACACCTTC. Translation gives CASSYGQGPANYGYTF.